This TCR beta chain was observed in a study of blood T cell repertoires in COVID-19 (TCRdb year 2020). Regarding the study in general: Samples from collaborators originated in the United States, Italy and Spain and spanned both the acute and convalescent phases of COVID-19. The prospective study material was composed of cDNA or gDNA derived from T cells, B-cell-depleted T cells, or PBMCs. Subjects who had been exposed to COVID-19, were actively infected with it, or had recovered from it provided the deeply sampled blood TCRbeta repertoires that made up the dataset. The repertoires were released in a freely available public database intended as a resource for research on the immune response to SARS-CoV-2. Samples came from the ongoing ImmuneRACE study (first 160 participants) plus 1,254 subjects from 6 global collaborators. The sample metadata nearly always contained a de-identified subject ID, COVID-19 status, age in years and sex. HLA class I and class II types, where available, came from metadata supplied by the sample provider rather than from assay-based typing. What the work shows at the level of the full study, not this receptor alone: The quantity of clinical and demographic metadata differed by source and by participant and was supplied without curation.

With respect to this clone: The antigen it binds to is not known. Base qualities are missing; no much larger clone stands one base away.

The CDR3, from cysteine to phenylalanine, totals 13 residues. Only CDR3 DNA is held: 39 bases, read in frame from base 1. Cut back by 3 bases and 16 bases, the V and J ends lie 17 bases apart. The germline V gene yields SGDLS for CDR1 and YYNGEE for CDR2. The collaborating institutions used their own protocols to collect whole blood in K2EDTA tubes. For TCRbeta analysis, collaborators shipped samples in one of three forms: frozen whole blood, isolated PBMCs, or DNA extracted from either of those sample types. TCRbeta CDR3 regions were amplified from genomic DNA by means of the immunoSEQ Assay, a bias-controlled multiplex PCR. As for the original processing: Within the assay, amplification of reference gene primers was used to estimate how many nucleated cells each sample contained. To quantify the absolute abundance of each unique TCRbeta CDR3 rearrangement, sequence reads were collapsed and filtered. For each sample, productive Simpson clonality was calculated as the square root of Simpson's diversity index across productive rearrangements. TCRdb's version of the immuneACCESS table is confined to in-frame rearrangements and falls short of the full clone set. An unresolved V gene accounts for under half of the shortfall where checked; the remainder is of unknown origin. The V and J calls and clone size are taken from that table; D and trimming were inferred from the DNA. Within this sample are about 170,000 clones, with about 88% of them counted one time only. 25% to 30% of the sample comes from the top ten.

The sequence was obtained from a man aged 55 to 70 with acute or convalescent COVID-19. The chain is assembled from TRBV9 and TRBJ1-6, with TRBD1 as a weak D call on 6 bases. Source material: peripheral blood. The nucleotide sequence reads as follows: TGTGCCAGCAGCGACCGACCGGGGACATCGCTCCACTTT. Its translation reads: CASSDRPGTSLHF. The full variable domain, with segments outside the CDR3 supplied by the reference TRBV9 and TRBJ1-6 proteins, appears as DSGVTQTPKHLITATGQRVTLRCSPRSGDLSVYWYQQSLDQGLQFLIQYYNGEERAKGNILERFSAQQFPDLHSELNLSSLELGDSALYFCASSDRPGTSLHFGNGTRLTVT.